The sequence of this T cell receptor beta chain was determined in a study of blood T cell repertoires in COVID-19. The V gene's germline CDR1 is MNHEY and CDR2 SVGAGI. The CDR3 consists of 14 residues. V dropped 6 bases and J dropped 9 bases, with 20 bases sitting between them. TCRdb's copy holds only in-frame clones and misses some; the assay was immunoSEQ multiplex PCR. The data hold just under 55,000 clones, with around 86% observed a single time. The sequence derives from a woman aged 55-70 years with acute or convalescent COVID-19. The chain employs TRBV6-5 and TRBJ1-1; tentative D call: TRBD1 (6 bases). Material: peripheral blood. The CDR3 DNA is TGTGCCAGCAGCCGAGTACAGGGTACTCCCCAAGCTTTCTTT. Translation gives CASSRVQGTPQAFF.